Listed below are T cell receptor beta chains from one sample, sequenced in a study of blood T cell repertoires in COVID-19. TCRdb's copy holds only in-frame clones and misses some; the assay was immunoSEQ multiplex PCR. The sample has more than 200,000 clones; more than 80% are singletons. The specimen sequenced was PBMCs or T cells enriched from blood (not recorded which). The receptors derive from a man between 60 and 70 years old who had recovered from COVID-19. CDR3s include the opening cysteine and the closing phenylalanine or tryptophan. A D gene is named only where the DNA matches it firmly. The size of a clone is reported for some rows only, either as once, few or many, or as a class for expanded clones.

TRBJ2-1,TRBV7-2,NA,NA,TGTGCCAGCAGCTTAGAGACTATAGAGCAGTTCTTC,CASSLETIEQFF
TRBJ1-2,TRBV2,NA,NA,TGTGCCAGCAGTGAAGCGCGTTGGGGAATTGGAGGGTATTATGGCTACACCTTC,CASSEARWGIGGYYGYTF
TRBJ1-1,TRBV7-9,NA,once,TGTGCCAGCAGCAACTACCTCACAGGGTGGTCTTTCTTT,CASSNYLTGWSFF
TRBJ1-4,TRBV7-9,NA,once,TGTGCCAGCAGCTTAATCGGGGGACCTAATGAAAAACTGTTTTTT,CASSLIGGPNEKLFF
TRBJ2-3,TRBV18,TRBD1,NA,TGTGCCAGTCGCGGGACAGGGGGCTTAGATACGCAGTATTTT,CASRGTGGLDTQYF
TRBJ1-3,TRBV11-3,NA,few,TGTGCCAGCAGCCCGACATCTTACTCTGGAAACACCATATATTTT,CASSPTSYSGNTIYF
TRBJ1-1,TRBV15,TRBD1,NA,TGTGCCACCAGAGACAGACAGGGTCACACTGAAGCTTTCTTT,CATRDRQGHTEAFF
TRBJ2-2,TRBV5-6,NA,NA,TGTGCCAGCAGCAAAGCACCGTTGGAGCTGTTTTTT,CASSKAPLELFF
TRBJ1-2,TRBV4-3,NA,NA,TGCGCCAGCAGCCAAGAAGCCGGGTCACCTAACTATGGCTACACCTTC,CASSQEAGSPNYGYTF
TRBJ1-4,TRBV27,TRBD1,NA,TGTGCCAGCAGCCTCTCATGGACAGGGTACGAAAAACTGTTTTTT,CASSLSWTGYEKLFF
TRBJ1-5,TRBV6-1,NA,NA,TGTGCCAGCAGTGAACTAACTAATCAGCCCCAGCATTTT,CASSELTNQPQHF
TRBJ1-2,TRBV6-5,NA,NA,TGTGCCAGCAGCAATCAGGGGAAAGCGGGCTACACCTTC,CASSNQGKAGYTF
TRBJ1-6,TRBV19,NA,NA,TGTGCCAGTAGTATAGCCCCGGCGAGGTTCTATAATTCACCCCTCCACTTT,CASSIAPARFYNSPLHF
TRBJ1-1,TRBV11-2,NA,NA,TGTGCCAGCAGCTTACTTTCAGGGAACACTGAAGCTTTCTTT,CASSLLSGNTEAFF
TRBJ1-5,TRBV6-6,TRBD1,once,TGTGCCAGCAGTCACCAAGGACAGGGGCCCAATCAGCCCCAGCATTTT,CASSHQGQGPNQPQHF
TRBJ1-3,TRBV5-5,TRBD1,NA,TGTGCCAGCAGCTTGATACCGGAGGGACAGGGAGGCTCTGGAAACACCATATATTTT,CASSLIPEGQGGSGNTIYF
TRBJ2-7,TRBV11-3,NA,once,TGTGCCAGCAGTCTTTCAAATCAGGGATACGAGCAGTACTTC,CASSLSNQGYEQYF
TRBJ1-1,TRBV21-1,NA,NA,TGTGCCAGCAGCAAAGAAGGGGTAGCCACTGAAGCTTTCTTT,CASSKEGVATEAFF
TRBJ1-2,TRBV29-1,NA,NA,TGCAGCGTTGGAACACCGGGACAACCGAGTGGCTACACCTTC,CSVGTPGQPSGYTF
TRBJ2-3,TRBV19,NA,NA,TGTGCCAGTAGTGTACAGGGAACCGATACGCAGTATTTT,CASSVQGTDTQYF
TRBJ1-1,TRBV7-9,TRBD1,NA,TGTGCCAGCAGCCCACTCACAGGGGTGAACACTGAAGCTTTCTTT,CASSPLTGVNTEAFF
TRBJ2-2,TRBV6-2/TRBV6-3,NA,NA,TGTGCCAGCAGTTACCTTGACAGGAGCAACACCGGGGAGCTGTTTTTT,CASSYLDRSNTGELFF
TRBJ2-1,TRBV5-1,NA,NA,TGCGCCAGCAGCTTGGGTGGGCAGAATGAGCAGTTCTTC,CASSLGGQNEQFF
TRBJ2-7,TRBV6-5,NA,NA,TGTGCCAGCACGTTTGATGCGGGCGGCATGCAGTACTTC,CASTFDAGGMQYF
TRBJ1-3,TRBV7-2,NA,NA,TGTGCCAGCAGCCTAGGCACGGTCGGAAACACCATATATTTT,CASSLGTVGNTIYF
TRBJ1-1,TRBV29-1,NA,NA,TGCAGCGGACAACAGGGAGGGGCTGAAGCTTTCTTT,CSGQQGGAEAFF
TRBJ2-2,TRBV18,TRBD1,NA,TGTGCCAGCTCACTTGGGGACAGGGGCGACGGGGAGCTGTTTTTT,CASSLGDRGDGELFF
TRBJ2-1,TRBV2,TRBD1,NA,TGTGCCAGCAGGACCCGACAGGGGCCCTACAATGAGCAGTTCTTC,CASRTRQGPYNEQFF
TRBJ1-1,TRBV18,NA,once,TGTGCCAGCTCACGAGAGGGGGTGCCGAACACTGAAGCTTTCTTT,CASSREGVPNTEAFF
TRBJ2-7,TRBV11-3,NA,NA,TGTGCCAGCAGCTTAGTCTCCGTTTACGAGCAGTACTTC,CASSLVSVYEQYF
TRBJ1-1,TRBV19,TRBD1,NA,TGTGCCAGTAGTACGGGGGGGTACAGGGGACCTATGAACACTGAAGCTTTCTTT,CASSTGGYRGPMNTEAFF
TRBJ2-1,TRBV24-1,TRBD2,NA,TGTGCCACCAGTGATACTAGCGGGGGGGCTCCTTACAATGAGCAGTTCTTC,CATSDTSGGAPYNEQFF
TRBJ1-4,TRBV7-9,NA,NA,TGTGCCAGCAGCGCCTTGCGGGGGGAGAATGAAAAACTGTTTTTT,CASSALRGENEKLFF
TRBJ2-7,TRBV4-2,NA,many,TGTGCCAGCAGCCAAGATTTACAGGGTCGCGAGCAGTACTTC,CASSQDLQGREQYF
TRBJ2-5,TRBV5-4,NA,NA,TGTGCCAGCAGCTTGAGGGCGGAGGGAGAGACCCAGTACTTC,CASSLRAEGETQYF
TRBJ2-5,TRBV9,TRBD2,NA,TGTGCCAGCAGCAAGCTCGGGACTAGCGGACAAGAGACCCAGTACTTC,CASSKLGTSGQETQYF
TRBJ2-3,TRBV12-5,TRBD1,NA,TGTGCTAGTGGGCCGGACAGGGGGCTTGAAGATACGCAGTATTTT,CASGPDRGLEDTQYF
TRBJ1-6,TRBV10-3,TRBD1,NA,TGTGCCACCCGGACAGGGGATAAGAGCTCCTATAATTCACCCCTCCACTTT,CATRTGDKSSYNSPLHF
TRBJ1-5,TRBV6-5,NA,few,TGTGCCAGCAACCCAAGAGAAATCAATCAGCCCCAGCATTTT,CASNPREINQPQHF
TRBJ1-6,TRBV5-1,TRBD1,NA,TGCGCCAGCAGAAGGACAGGGGAGGATAATTCACCCCTCCACTTT,CASRRTGEDNSPLHF
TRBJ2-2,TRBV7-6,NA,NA,TGTGCCAGCAGCTTTTTTCCTGCGAACACCGGGGAGCTGTTTTTT,CASSFFPANTGELFF
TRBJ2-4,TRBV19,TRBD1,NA,TGTGCCAGTAGTATTTGGTCAGGGGGTTCCAATTCCAAAAACATTCAGTACTTC,CASSIWSGGSNSKNIQYF
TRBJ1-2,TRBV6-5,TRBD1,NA,TGTGCCAGCAGTCCGCGACAGGGGTATGGCTACACCTTC,CASSPRQGYGYTF